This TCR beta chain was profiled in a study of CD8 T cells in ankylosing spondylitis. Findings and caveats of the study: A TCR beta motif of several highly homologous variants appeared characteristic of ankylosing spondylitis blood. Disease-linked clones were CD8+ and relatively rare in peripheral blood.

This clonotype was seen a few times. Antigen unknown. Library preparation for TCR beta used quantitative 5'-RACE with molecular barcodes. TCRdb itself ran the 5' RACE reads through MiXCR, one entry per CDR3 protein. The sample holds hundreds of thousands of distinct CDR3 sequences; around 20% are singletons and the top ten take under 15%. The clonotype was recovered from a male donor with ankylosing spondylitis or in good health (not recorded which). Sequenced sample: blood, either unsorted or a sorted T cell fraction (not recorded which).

The CDR3 loop reads CASSFHSSEAQYF. DNA for the CDR3: TGTGCCAGCAGCTTCCACTCCAGTGAGGCGCAGTATTTT. The genes are TRBV7-8 and TRBJ2-3, with unresolved D. V was clipped by 3 bases and J by 10 bases, with 14 bases between them. This CDR3 is 13 amino acids long. CDR1 is SGHVS, CDR2 FQNEAQ, per germline.